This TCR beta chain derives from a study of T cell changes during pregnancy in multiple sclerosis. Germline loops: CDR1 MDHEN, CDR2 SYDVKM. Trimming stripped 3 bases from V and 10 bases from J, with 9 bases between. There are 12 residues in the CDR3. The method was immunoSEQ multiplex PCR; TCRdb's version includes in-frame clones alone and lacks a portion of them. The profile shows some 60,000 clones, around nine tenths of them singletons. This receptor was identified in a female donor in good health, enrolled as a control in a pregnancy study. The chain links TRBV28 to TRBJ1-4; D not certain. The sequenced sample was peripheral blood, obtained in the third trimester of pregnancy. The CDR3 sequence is CASSLEFGKLFF. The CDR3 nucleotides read TGTGCCAGCAGTTTGGAGTTTGGAAAACTGTTTTTT.